Included here is one TCR beta chain sequence, with context. Its specificity is not known. The CDR3 consists of 17 residues. Germline V lookup: CDR1 MGHDK, CDR2 SYGVNS. V gave up 6 bases and J gave up 8 bases, with 25 bases separating them. The sample belongs to a study of T cell responses to AZD1222 COVID-19 vaccine. Assay: immunoSEQ multiplex PCR; the TCRdb copy retains only in-frame clones and omits some. The sample holds 100,000 to 120,000 clones; around 90% are singletons and the top ten take roughly 15%. Whole-study findings and limits: Among AZD1222 vaccinees, only 5 to 7 were seropositive at baseline. Scientists sampled the repertoires only once the peak T cell response had passed.

This receptor was identified in an adult who received the AZD1222 COVID-19 vaccine. The gene calls are TRBV25-1 and TRBJ1-4; D not certain. Source: peripheral blood, taken 28 days after the second AZD1222 dose. The CDR3 spells CASSPTLPGRGNEKLFF. The CDR3 DNA sequence: TGTGCCAGCAGCCCTACCCTGCCCGGTCGCGGGAACGAAAAACTGTTTTTT.